This T cell receptor beta chain appears in the sequencing data of a study of T cell responses to AZD1222 COVID-19 vaccine. General observations from the study: Clonal diversity was possibly underestimated; the donors were predominantly white British and more often female.

As regards this clone: Antigen: not known.

The V segment lost 2 bases and the J segment 4 bases; nucleotides outside the gene matches: 6. This CDR3 spans 15 amino acids. CDR1 SGHAT and CDR2 FQNNGV come from the germline V gene. Only in-frame clones appear in the TCRdb table, and some are missing; sequencing was by immunoSEQ multiplex PCR. The sample has about 76,000 clones, roughly 90% seen once; the top ten hold 11%. The sequencing here drew on peripheral blood, taken on day 0 of AZD1222 vaccination. The chain combines TRBV11-2 with TRBJ2-7; TRBD2 matches 9 bases. The source is an adult in good health. This CDR3 is CASSLRREGPYEQYF. In DNA form, the CDR3 reads TGTGCCAGCAGCTTACGGCGGGAGGGCCCATACGAGCAGTACTTC.